This passage covers 26 T cell receptor beta chains from one sample sequenced in a study of CD8+ T cells in alopecia areata. Treatment indicated: oral pan-JAK inhibitor, 5-10 mg twice daily. RNA extraction and reverse transcription yielded cDNA as sequencing template. Libraries were prepared by immunoSEQ multiplex PCR; TCRdb keeps only in-frame clonotypes and omits some of them. Among about 220,000 clones listed, more than 45% were seen once. Material: CD4+ T cells sorted from blood, obtained at week 4, from a patient treated with tofacitinib. These receptor sequences come from a human donor with alopecia areata.

This clone was found many times. The chain combines TRBV10-3 with TRBJ2-3, with TRBD2 identical over 8 bases. The CDR3 sequence is 15 residues long. After removal of 0 bases from V and 5 bases from J, the junction contained 4 bases not matched to a gene. Germline V gives CDR1 ENHRY, CDR2 SYGVKD. CDR3 amino acids: CAISESQAGEDTQYF. The CDR3 DNA sequence: TGTGCCATCAGTGAGTCTCAAGCGGGGGAAGATACGCAGTATTTT.

The chain couples TRBV5-1 to TRBJ2-3; TRBD2 might be the D (6 bases). The length of the CDR3 is 14 residues. Germline V gene data show CDR1 as SGHRS and CDR2 as YFSETQ. Trimming left V 4 bases short and J 2 bases short, with 11 bases between. As DNA, the CDR3 is TGCGCCAGCAGCCGTCGGGGGACCACAGATACGCAGTATTTT. Amino acids: CASSRRGTTDTQYF.

This clone was found many times. V and J are TRBV4-3 and TRBJ1-2, with a possible D match to TRBD1 (5 bases). The CDR3 sequence is 13 residues long. V shed 0 bases and J shed 8 bases, with 10 bases lying between them. Germline V gives CDR1 LGHNA, CDR2 YSLEER. The CDR3 sequence: CASSQEGRDGYTF. Written as DNA, the CDR3 is TGCGCCAGCAGCCAAGAAGGTCGGGACGGCTACACCTTC.

This sequence joins TRBV23-1 and TRBJ1-2; D is possibly TRBD1 (6 bases). Being an ORF, TRBV23-1 has a function that is uncertain. There are 12 residues in the CDR3. The V and J ends lost 10 bases and 7 bases respectively, with 16 bases between them. The CDR3 nucleotides read TGCGCCAACTTTGGGGGGGCGACTGGCTACACCTTC. This sequence encodes CANFGGATGYTF.

This clone was found a few times. The sample holds other DNA sequences that translate to the same CDR3. The rearrangement links TRBV4-3 to TRBJ1-2; the match to TRBD1 covers 10 bases. After removal of 4 bases from V and 8 bases from J, the junction contained 4 bases not matched to a gene. This CDR3 spans 13 amino acids. Germline V gives CDR1 LGHNA, CDR2 YSLEER. CDR3 sequence: CASSPGTGEGYTF. CDR3 DNA sequence: TGCGCCAGCAGCCCTGGGACAGGGGAGGGCTACACCTTC.

This clone has a handful of counts. V gene TRBV29-1 combines with J gene TRBJ1-2; perhaps TRBD1 as D (5 bases). Looked up from germline, CDR1 is SQVTM and CDR2 is ANQGSEA. Trimming cost V 1 base and J 3 bases, with 15 bases left between them. The CDR3 length is 15 residues. Written as DNA, the CDR3 is TGCAGCGTTGAAGCGAAGGACACCGGTGACTATGGCTACACCTTC. Its translation is CSVEAKDTGDYGYTF.

This rearrangement joins TRBV5-6 to TRBJ1-1; weak D call: TRBD1 (6 bases). Trimming cost V 1 base and J 0 bases, with 13 bases left between them. The CDR3 runs to 16 residues. The germline V gene encodes CDR1 SGHDT and CDR2 YYEEEE. The CDR3 DNA is TGTGCCAGCAGCTTGATGGACAGCCGAATGAACACTGAAGCTTTCTTT. The encoded protein is CASSLMDSRMNTEAFF.

The gene calls are TRBV9 and TRBJ2-3; 8 positions agree with TRBD2. The junction had 9 bases not matched to a gene; V was cut back by 1 base and J by 2 bases. This CDR3 comprises 17 residues. Germline V gene lookup returns CDR1 SGDLS and CDR2 YYNGEE. The CDR3 loop is CASSVKAGGANTDTQYF. For the CDR3, the DNA is TGTGCCAGCAGCGTAAAGGCGGGGGGCGCAAACACAGATACGCAGTATTTT.

This chain links TRBV29-1 with TRBJ1-4; D gene unclear. Trimming removed 5 bases at V and 4 bases at J, with 14 bases between. Germline loops: CDR1 SQVTM, CDR2 ANQGSEA. The CDR3 has 14 amino acids. The DNA of the CDR3 is TGCAGCGTTACTTTCGGACGGATTAATGAAAAACTGTTTTTT. Residues: CSVTFGRINEKLFF.

This chain joins TRBV30 and TRBJ1-3; D call uncertain. The germline V gene encodes CDR1 GTSNPN and CDR2 SVGIG (reference sequence). CDR3 length: 13 residues. The ends were cut back, 8 bases at V and 0 bases at J, with 11 bases in the middle. The CDR3 DNA sequence: TGTGCCCGTTTTAGGTACTCTGGAAACACCATATATTTT. Translating it yields CARFRYSGNTIYF.

The chain recombines TRBV25-1 with TRBJ2-1; D is undetermined. From germline, CDR1 is MGHDK and CDR2 SYGVNS. The CDR3 sequence is 14 residues long. Trimming left V 5 bases short and J 5 bases short, with 13 bases between. CDR3 sequence reads: CASSISTTHNEQFF. The CDR3 region has the DNA TGTGCCAGCAGTATTTCCACCACCCACAATGAGCAGTTCTTC.

The chain links TRBV5-1 to TRBJ2-5; D remains unclear. Trimming removed 4 bases at V and 1 base at J, with 5 bases between. The CDR3 runs 12 residues. Germline CDR1 and CDR2: SGHRS and YFSETQ. As DNA, the CDR3 is TGCGCCAGCAGCAACAGCCAAGAGACCCAGTACTTC. The encoded protein is CASSNSQETQYF.

This clone was seen a few times. This chain uses TRBV15 with TRBJ1-5; D uncertain. The CDR3 length is 15 residues. The ends were cut back, 1 base at V and 8 bases at J, with 15 bases in the middle. The germline V gene encodes CDR1 LNHNV and CDR2 YYDKDF (reference sequence). In DNA form, the CDR3 reads TGTGCCACCAGCAGAGTCGACACCCCGTTGGAGCCCCAGCATTTT. Its protein product is CATSRVDTPLEPQHF.

Regarding this clone: Other DNA sequences in the same sample also yield this CDR3. The chain joins TRBV29-1 to TRBJ1-2, with D unresolved. Germline assignment: CDR1 SQVTM and CDR2 ANQGSEA. Trimming took 3 bases from V and 0 from J, leaving 5 bases between them. The CDR3 has 12 residues. The CDR3 DNA sequence: TGCAGCGTTGATTCCGCTAACTATGGCTACACCTTC. It is translated as CSVDSANYGYTF.

This clone was seen only once. This CDR3 reads CSVETGENQPQHF. The CDR3 nucleotides read TGCAGCGTTGAGACGGGAGAAAATCAGCCCCAGCATTTT. V gene TRBV29-1 combines with J gene TRBJ1-5; D unresolved. Trimming pared 3 bases from V and 4 bases from J, leaving 10 bases between. This CDR3 comprises 13 residues. Germline loops: CDR1 SQVTM, CDR2 ANQGSEA. The whole variable domain, filled in from reference TRBV29-1 and TRBJ1-5, reads SAVISQKPSRDICQRGTSLTIQCQVDSQVTMMFWYRQQPGQSLTLIATANQGSEATYESGFVIDKFPISRPNLTFSTLTVSNMSPEDSSIYLCSVETGENQPQHFGDGTRLSIL.

This clone was found once. The genes are TRBV5-6 and TRBJ1-6, with no clear D. This CDR3 comprises 15 residues. Germline CDR1 is SGHDT and CDR2 is YYEEEE. The V end lost 4 bases, the J end lost 0 bases, and 8 bases lay between the germline ends. The CDR3 spells CASSGSTSYNSPLHF. The CDR3 DNA reads as TGTGCCAGCAGCGGTTCAACCTCCTATAATTCACCCCTCCACTTT.

The rearrangement joins TRBV25-1 to TRBJ2-5; TRBD2 might be the D (5 bases). The germline V gene encodes CDR1 MGHDK and CDR2 SYGVNS. The CDR3 has 15 residues. V was trimmed by 3 bases and J by 5 bases, leaving 16 bases between them. Here the CDR3 reads CASSDPSEGSETQYF. The CDR3 region has the DNA TGTGCCAGCAGTGACCCGTCAGAGGGTTCGGAGACCCAGTACTTC.

This chain uses TRBV9 with TRBJ2-3; 8 nucleotides line up with TRBD1. Per the germline V gene, CDR1 is SGDLS and CDR2 is YYNGEE. This CDR3 has 15 residues. J was trimmed by 2 bases and V by 5 bases; bases with no gene match: 7. CDR3 in DNA: TGTGCCAGCAGTCAATCGACAGGGGCCACAGATACGCAGTATTTT. Protein sequence: CASSQSTGATDTQYF.

In DNA, the CDR3 is TGTGCCAGCAGTTACTCGGAGGGGCCCCAGCCCCAGCATTTT. Encoded protein: CASSYSEGPQPQHF. The rearrangement joins TRBV6-6 to TRBJ1-5, with a possible D match to TRBD1 (5 bases). Germline CDR1 MNHNY, CDR2 SVGAGI (reference sequence). The V end was cut by 0 bases, the J end by 7 bases, with 10 bases between. The CDR3 extends over 14 amino acids.

The chain carries TRBV29-1 and TRBJ2-5, with D tentatively TRBD1 or TRBD2 (5 bases each). The V gene lost 5 bases and the J gene lost 2 bases, with 15 bases spanning the gap. The CDR3 has 14 residues. Germline V gene sequence: CDR1 SQVTM, CDR2 ANQGSEA. In DNA, the CDR3 is TGCAGCGTTAAGGACACAGAGGGTCAAGAGACCCAGTACTTC. It codes for CSVKDTEGQETQYF.

The sample holds a few counts of this clone. The chain joins TRBV2 to TRBJ2-5; either TRBD1 or TRBD2 may fit D (6 bases each). Germline-derived CDR1 and CDR2 are SNHLY and FYNNEI. V lost 7 bases, J lost 5 bases, and 14 bases lay in between. This CDR3 has 13 amino acids. The CDR3 is CASITGTDETQYF. CDR3 sequence (DNA): TGTGCCAGCATTACAGGGACTGATGAGACCCAGTACTTC. The full variable domain, rest sourced from reference TRBV2 and TRBJ2-5, is EPEVTQTPSHQVTQMGQEVILRCVPISNHLYFYWYRQILGQKVEFLVSFYNNEISEKSEIFDDQFSVERPDGSNFTLKIRSTKLEDSAMYFCASITGTDETQYFGPGTRLLVL.

This clone was counted between two and nine times. The chain carries TRBV28 and TRBJ2-3; D remains unclear. V shed 7 bases and J shed 0 bases, with 11 bases lying between them. This CDR3 has 14 amino acids. Germline CDR1 is MDHEN and CDR2 is SYDVKM. In DNA form, the CDR3 reads TGTGCCAGCACCCAACTAACTAGCACAGATACGCAGTATTTT. It is translated as CASTQLTSTDTQYF.

The V and J genes are TRBV5-6 and TRBJ1-2; 8 nucleotides align to TRBD1. Germline V gene sequence: CDR1 SGHDT, CDR2 YYEEEE. The CDR3 totals 18 residues. Losses at the gene ends were 5 bases for V and 6 bases for J; bases not matched to a gene: 21. This CDR3 reads CASSSNTDRVRPKDGYTF. The CDR3 DNA reads as TGTGCCAGCAGTTCGAACACGGACAGGGTTAGGCCTAAAGATGGCTACACCTTC.

This clone was seen only a few times. The V and J genes are TRBV29-1 and TRBJ2-5; no firm D call. Germline V lookup: CDR1 SQVTM, CDR2 ANQGSEA. This CDR3 is built from 12 residues. V lost 5 bases and J lost 1, with 8 bases in between. CDR3 in DNA: TGCAGCGTTATCCCCGGCCAAGAGACCCAGTACTTC. Protein sequence: CSVIPGQETQYF.

This chain uses TRBV29-1 with TRBJ1-2; D unresolved. This CDR3 has 11 residues. Germline V gene lookup returns CDR1 SQVTM and CDR2 ANQGSEA. Trimming took off 4 bases at V and 7 bases at J, with 10 bases between the two ends. DNA of the CDR3: TGCAGCGTTGTAGGGTGGGGTGGCTACACCTTC. It yields the protein CSVVGWGGYTF.

This clone was counted between two and nine times. V and J are TRBV7-2 and TRBJ2-1, with D perhaps TRBD1 (6 bases). Trimming cost V 5 bases and J 3 bases, with 17 bases left between them. The germline CDR1 and CDR2 sequences are SGHTA and FQGNSA. The CDR3 is 16 amino acids. CDR3 sequence (DNA): TGTGCCAGCAGCACTTGGGACACACACTACTACAATGAGCAGTTCTTC. Amino acid sequence: CASSTWDTHYYNEQFF.